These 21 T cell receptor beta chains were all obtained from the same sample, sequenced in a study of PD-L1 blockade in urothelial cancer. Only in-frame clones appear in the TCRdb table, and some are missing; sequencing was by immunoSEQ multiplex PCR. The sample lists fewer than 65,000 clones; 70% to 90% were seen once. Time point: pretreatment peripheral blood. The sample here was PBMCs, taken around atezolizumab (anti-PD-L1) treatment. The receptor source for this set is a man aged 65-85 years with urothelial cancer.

Here the CDR3 reads CASSFPGDYGYTF. The DNA of the CDR3 is TGTGCCAGCAGCTTTCCGGGGGACTATGGCTACACCTTC. The rearrangement uses TRBV7-9 and TRBJ1-2; D might be TRBD1 (5 bases). With 3 bases removed from V and 3 bases from J, the gap between germline ends came to 8 bases. The germline gives CDR1 SEHNR, CDR2 FQNEAQ (reference sequence). There are 13 residues in the CDR3.

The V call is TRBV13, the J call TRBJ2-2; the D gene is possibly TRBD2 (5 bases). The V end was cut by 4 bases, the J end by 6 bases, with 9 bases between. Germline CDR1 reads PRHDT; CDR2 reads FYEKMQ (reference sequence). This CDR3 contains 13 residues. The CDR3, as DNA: TGTGCCAGCAGCTCTCGAGCGGCCGGGGAGCTGTTTTTT. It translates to CASSSRAAGELFF.

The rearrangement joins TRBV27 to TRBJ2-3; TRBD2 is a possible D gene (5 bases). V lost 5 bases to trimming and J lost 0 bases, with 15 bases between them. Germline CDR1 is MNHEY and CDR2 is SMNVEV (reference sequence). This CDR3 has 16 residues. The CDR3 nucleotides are TGTGCCAGCAGTGTTGGAACCTGGAGGAGCACAGATACGCAGTATTTT. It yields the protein CASSVGTWRSTDTQYF.

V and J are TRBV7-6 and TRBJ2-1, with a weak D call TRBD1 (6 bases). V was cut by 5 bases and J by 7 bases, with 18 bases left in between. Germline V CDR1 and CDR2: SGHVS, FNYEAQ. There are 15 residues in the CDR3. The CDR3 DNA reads TGTGCCAGCAGCCAGACGACAGGCGCCGGGAATGAGCAGTTCTTC. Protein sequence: CASSQTTGAGNEQFF.

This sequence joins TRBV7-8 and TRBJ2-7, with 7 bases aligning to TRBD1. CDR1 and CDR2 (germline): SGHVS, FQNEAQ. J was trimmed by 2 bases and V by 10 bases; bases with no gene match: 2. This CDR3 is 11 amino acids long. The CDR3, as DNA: TGTGCCACAGGACAGGCCTACGAGCAGTACTTC. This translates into CATGQAYEQYF.

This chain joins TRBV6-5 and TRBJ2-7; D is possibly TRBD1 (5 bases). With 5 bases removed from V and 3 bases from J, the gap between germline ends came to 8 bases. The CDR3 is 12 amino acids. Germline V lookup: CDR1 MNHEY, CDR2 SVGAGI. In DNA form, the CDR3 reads TGTGCCAGCAGTCAGGACAACTACGAGCAGTACTTC. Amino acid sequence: CASSQDNYEQYF.

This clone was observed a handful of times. The CDR3 region is CASGLMSRLAQFQETQYF. CDR3 in DNA: TGTGCTAGTGGTTTGATGAGCCGGCTAGCGCAGTTCCAAGAGACCCAGTACTTC. The rearrangement links TRBV12-5 to TRBJ2-5; D might be TRBD2 (6 bases). This CDR3 has 18 amino acids. CDR1 is LGHNT and CDR2 is FRNRAP in the germline V gene. Trimming took 2 bases from V and 1 from J, leaving 20 bases between them.

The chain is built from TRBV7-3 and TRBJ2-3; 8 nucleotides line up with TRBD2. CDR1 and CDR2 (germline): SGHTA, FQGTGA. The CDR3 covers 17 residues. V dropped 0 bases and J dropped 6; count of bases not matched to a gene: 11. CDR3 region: CASSLTVGGSGTDTQYF. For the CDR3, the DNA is TGTGCCAGCAGCTTAACGGTTGGGGGTAGCGGGACGGATACGCAGTATTTT.

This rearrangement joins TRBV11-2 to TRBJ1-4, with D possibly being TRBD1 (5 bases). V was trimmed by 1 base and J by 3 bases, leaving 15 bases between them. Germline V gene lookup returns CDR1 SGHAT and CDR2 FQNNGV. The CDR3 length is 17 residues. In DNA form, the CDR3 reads TGTGCCAGCAGCTTAGCTCCACCAGGGTCGGCTAATGAAAAACTGTTTTTT. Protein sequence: CASSLAPPGSANEKLFF.

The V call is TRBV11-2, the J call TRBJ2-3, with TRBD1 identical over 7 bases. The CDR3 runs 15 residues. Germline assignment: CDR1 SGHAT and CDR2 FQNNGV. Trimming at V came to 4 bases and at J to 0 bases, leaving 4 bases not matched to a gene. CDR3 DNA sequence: TGTGCCAGCAGCTCGACGGACAGGAGCACAGATACGCAGTATTTT. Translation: CASSSTDRSTDTQYF. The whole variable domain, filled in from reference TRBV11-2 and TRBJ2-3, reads EAGVAQSPRYKIIEKRQSVAFWCNPISGHATLYWYQQILGQGPKLLIQFQNNGVVDDSQLPKDRFSAERLKGVDSTLKIQPAKLEDSAVYLCASSSTDRSTDTQYFGPGTRLTVL.

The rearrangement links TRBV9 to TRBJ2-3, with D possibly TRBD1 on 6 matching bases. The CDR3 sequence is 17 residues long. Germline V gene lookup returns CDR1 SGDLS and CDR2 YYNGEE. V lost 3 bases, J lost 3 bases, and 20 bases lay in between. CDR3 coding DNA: TGTGCCAGCAGCGATGACCCCGGCAGGGGACATACAGATACGCAGTATTTT. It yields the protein CASSDDPGRGHTDTQYF.

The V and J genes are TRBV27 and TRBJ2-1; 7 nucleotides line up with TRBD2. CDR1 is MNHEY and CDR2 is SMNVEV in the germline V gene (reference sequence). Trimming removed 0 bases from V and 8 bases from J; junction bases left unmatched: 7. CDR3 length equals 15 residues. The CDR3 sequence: CASSLSRTSGDEQFF. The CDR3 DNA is TGTGCCAGCAGTTTATCGAGGACCAGCGGGGATGAGCAGTTCTTC.

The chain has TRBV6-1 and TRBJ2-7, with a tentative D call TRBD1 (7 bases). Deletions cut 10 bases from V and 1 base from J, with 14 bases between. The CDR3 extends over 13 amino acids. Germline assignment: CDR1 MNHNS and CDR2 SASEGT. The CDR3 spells CAIRQGLSYEQYF. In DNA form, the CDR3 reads TGTGCCATCCGACAGGGACTTTCCTACGAGCAGTACTTC.

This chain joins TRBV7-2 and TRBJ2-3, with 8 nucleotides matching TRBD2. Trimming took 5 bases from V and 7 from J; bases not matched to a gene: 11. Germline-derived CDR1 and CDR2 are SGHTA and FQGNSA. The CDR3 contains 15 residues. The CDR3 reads CASSIASGSLHTQYF. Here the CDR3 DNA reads TGTGCCAGCAGCATCGCCAGCGGGAGCCTCCATACGCAGTATTTT.

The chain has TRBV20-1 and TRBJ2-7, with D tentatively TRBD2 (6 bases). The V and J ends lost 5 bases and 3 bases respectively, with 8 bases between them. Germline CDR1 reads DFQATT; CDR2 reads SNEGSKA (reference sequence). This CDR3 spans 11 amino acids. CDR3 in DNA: TGCAGTGCTTTAGCGGTCTACGAGCAGTACTTC. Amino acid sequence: CSALAVYEQYF.

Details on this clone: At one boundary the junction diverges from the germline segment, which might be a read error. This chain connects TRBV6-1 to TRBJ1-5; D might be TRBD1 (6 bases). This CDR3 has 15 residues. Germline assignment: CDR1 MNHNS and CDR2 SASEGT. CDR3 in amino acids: CASSDTGIGKQPQHF. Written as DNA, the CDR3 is TGTGCCAGCAGTGATACAGGGATCGGCAAACAGCCCCAGCATTTT.

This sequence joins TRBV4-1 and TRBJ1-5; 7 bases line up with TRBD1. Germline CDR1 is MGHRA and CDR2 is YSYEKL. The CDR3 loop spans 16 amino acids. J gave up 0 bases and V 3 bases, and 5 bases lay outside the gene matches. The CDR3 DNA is TGCGCCAGCAGCCAGGTGGGACAGAATAGCAATCAGCCCCAGCATTTT. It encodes CASSQVGQNSNQPQHF.

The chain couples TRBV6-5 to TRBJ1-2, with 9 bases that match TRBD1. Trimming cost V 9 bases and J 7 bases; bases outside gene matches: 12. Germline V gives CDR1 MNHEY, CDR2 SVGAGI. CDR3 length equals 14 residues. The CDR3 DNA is TGTGCCAGTCACCCGGGACAGGGTTTCTTTGGCTACACCTTC. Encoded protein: CASHPGQGFFGYTF.

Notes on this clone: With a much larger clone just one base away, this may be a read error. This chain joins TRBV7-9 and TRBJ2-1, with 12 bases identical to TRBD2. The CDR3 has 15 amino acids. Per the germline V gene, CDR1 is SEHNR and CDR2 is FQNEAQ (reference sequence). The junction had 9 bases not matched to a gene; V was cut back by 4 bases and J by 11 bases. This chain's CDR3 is CASSSLAGGVDKQFF. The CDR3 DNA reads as TGTGCCAGCAGCTCCCTAGCGGGAGGGGTAGATAAGCAGTTCTTC. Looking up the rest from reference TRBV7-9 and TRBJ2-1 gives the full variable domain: DTGVSQNPRHKITKRGQNVTFRCDPISEHNRLYWYRQTLGQGPEFLTYFQNEAQLEKSRLLSDRFSAERPKGSFSTLEIQRTEQGDSAMYLCASSSLAGGVDKQFFGPGTRLTVL.

The CDR3 bases are TGTGCCAGCTACCTAGCGGGAGCAGAGACCCAGTACTTC. Translation: CASYLAGAETQYF. The rearrangement links TRBV2 to TRBJ2-5; the match to TRBD2 covers 10 bases. Germline CDR1 and CDR2: SNHLY and FYNNEI. The length of the CDR3 is 13 residues. V lost 8 bases, J lost 4 bases, and 4 bases stayed unmatched. Complete variable domain (other parts from reference TRBV2 and TRBJ2-5): EPEVTQTPSHQVTQMGQEVILRCVPISNHLYFYWYRQILGQKVEFLVSFYNNEISEKSEIFDDQFSVERPDGSNFTLKIRSTKLEDSAMYFCASYLAGAETQYFGPGTRLLVL.

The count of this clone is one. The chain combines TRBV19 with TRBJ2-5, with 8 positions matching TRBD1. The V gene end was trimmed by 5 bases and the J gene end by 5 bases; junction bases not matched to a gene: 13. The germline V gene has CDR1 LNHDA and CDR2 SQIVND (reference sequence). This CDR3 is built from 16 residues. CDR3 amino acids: CASSFTTGGTGETQYF. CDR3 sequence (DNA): TGTGCCAGTAGTTTTACAACAGGGGGAACGGGGGAGACCCAGTACTTC.